This T cell receptor (beta chain) was recovered during a study of spatial heterogeneity in lung cancer. Across the study: More beta-chain than alpha-chain sequences were consistently detected.

Sample time point: sample taken at primary tumor resection. Whole RNA obtained from tumor, nontumor lung or frozen PBMC underwent sequencing without sorting. The cohort: roughly 72 early-stage, untreated non-small cell lung cancer patients. V was cut by 0 bases and J by 6 bases, with 15 bases left in between. In germline, CDR1 is LGHNA, CDR2 YSLEER. CDR3 length: 16 amino acids. In its sample, this clonotype was seen many times. As yet, its antigen is unknown. Study-wide results and caveats: Follow-up blood showed ubiquitous expanded tumor TCRs less than blood at resection did.

Individual TCR cDNA molecules each bore their own unique molecular identifier. In TCRdb, the 5' RACE reads were re-called with MiXCR into one record per CDR3 protein. The data show roughly 13,000 distinct CDR3 sequences, roughly a tenth seen once. The sequence was collected from a male donor with early-stage non-small cell lung cancer. The chain employs TRBV4-3 and TRBJ1-5; D possibly corresponds to TRBD1 (5 bases). The specimen comprised PBMCs, sampled at surgery. CDR3 DNA: TGCGCCAGCAGCCAAGATTGGCCAGGGTGGAGTCAGCCCCAGCATTTT. Translation: CASSQDWPGWSQPQHF.